The present TCR beta chain was sequenced within a study of blood T cell repertoires in COVID-19. Study as a whole: PBMCs, B-cell-depleted T cells, or T cells were the source of the cDNA or gDNA that made up the material.

This clone was recorded only once. As handled by the study authors: Amplifying reference gene primers gave estimates of nucleated cell counts. Profiled with immunoSEQ multiplex PCR; TCRdb holds only in-frame clones, not every one. That table is the source of V, J and clone size, and D and trimming were worked out from the DNA. Of approximately 230,000 clones in the sample, just over 85% were seen once. CDR3 length equals 13 residues. Trimming pared 5 bases from V and 6 bases from J, leaving 13 bases between. Germline loops: CDR1 LGHDT, CDR2 YNNKEL (reference sequence). J is TRBJ1-1 and V is TRBV3-1 (or the pseudogene TRBV3-2); D gene uncertain. This TCR was sampled from a man aged 25-40 years who had recovered from COVID-19. Material: peripheral blood. The DNA of the CDR3 is TGTGCCAGCAGCTCCTTAGGAGTCTCTGAAGCTTTCTTT. Protein: CASSSLGVSEAFF.